The subject of this entry is one TCR beta chain. As yet, its antigen is unknown. This record belongs to a study of CD8+CD57+ T cells in acquired aplastic anemia. Study results and limitations: Researchers report that 25 to 35 CD8+ CDR3 sequences appeared in both patients and controls. CD8+CD57+ cells from patients were less diverse than total CD4+ and CD8+ pools.

It was genomic DNA that served as the template for profiling TCR beta VDJ and CDR3. One entry per CDR3 protein results from TCRdb running MiXCR on the reads. Of roughly 17,000 distinct CDR3 sequences in the sample, approximately 38% were seen once. It was patients with CD8+CD57+ cell expansion by flow cytometry who were chosen for sequencing. Each of the patients presented with severe acquired aplastic anemia. Beads enriched the CD8+CD57+ cells, and these gave a mean 1.6 ug DNA. The receptor was derived from a human donor with aplastic anemia. Sequences were obtained from CD8+CD57+ T cells sorted from PBMCs. Subset denoted: bead-enriched CD8+CD57+ effector memory T cells from SAA patients.

CDR3 amino acids: CASSLAGRYNEQFF. Written as DNA, the CDR3 is TGTGCCAGCAGCTTAGCCGGGAGATACAATGAGCAGTTCTTC. The chain employs TRBV11-1 and TRBJ2-1; possibly TRBD2 for D (6 bases). This CDR3 has 14 amino acids. V was shortened by 0 bases and J by 4 bases, with 7 bases between the two germline ends. From germline, CDR1 is SGHAT and CDR2 FQDESV (reference sequence).